This entry is about one TCR beta chain. Its antigen is still unknown. Germline V gene sequence: CDR1 SGHVS, CDR2 FQNEAQ. The CDR3 contains 16 residues. V lost 4 bases and J 1 base, leaving 14 bases between the germline ends. The data derive from a study of T cell repertoires in cytomegalovirus infection. About the research overall: It was recently identified HLA-C-restricted and well-studied HLA-B-restricted CMV epitopes that the study used. Carrying CMV and the relevant HLA type showed in public TCR beta signatures.

Study findings and constraints: HLA-C-restricted CMV clonotypes gave the most frequent clonotype in two of eight donors. Of the TCR beta families, the public ones yielded a cumulative frequency that identified carriers of CMV plus the relevant HLA.

From the reads, TCRdb called clonotypes with MiXCR, one entry per CDR3 protein. The sample includes about 890,000 distinct CDR3 sequences, approximately 31% seen only once; the top ten take around an eighth. The chain carries TRBV7-8 and TRBJ1-5, with TRBD1 as a possible D gene (5 bases). The TCR originated in a human donor in good health (CMV status not recorded). Some clones in this sample may be carry-over from other donors' samples. Sequencing was performed on cultured CD8+ T cells from PBMCs, taken from culture after CMV antigen stimulation. The CDR3 loop is CASSSQPWDSNQPQHF. The CDR3 nucleotides are TGTGCCAGCAGCTCACAACCGTGGGACAGCAATCAGCCCCAGCATTTT.